The 14 T cell receptor beta chains in this list originate from one sample, sequenced in a study of CD8+ T cells in alopecia areata. Extraction of RNA preceded its reverse transcription into cDNA, which served as the sequencing template. Here immunoSEQ multiplex PCR was the method, and the copy in TCRdb shows in-frame clones only, minus some. Of approximately 200,000 clones listed, 40% to 45% are singletons. Treatment described: oral pan-JAK inhibitor, 5-10 mg twice daily. The sequenced sample was CD4+ T cells sorted from blood, obtained at roughly week 36, from a patient treated with tofacitinib. The receptors derive from a human donor with alopecia areata.

This clone showed up just a few times. Other DNA sequences within the sample encode an identical CDR3. This rearrangement joins TRBV15 to TRBJ2-3, with D unclear. The CDR3 sequence is 13 residues long. Germline V gene lookup returns CDR1 LNHNV and CDR2 YYDKDF (reference sequence). The ends were cut back, 0 bases at V and 6 bases at J, with 7 bases in the middle. The CDR3 nucleotides read TGTGCCACCAGCAGAGACCCCGGCGATACGCAGTATTTT. This translates into CATSRDPGDTQYF.

The chain recombines TRBV7-2 with TRBJ2-7, with TRBD2 matching over 7 bases. V was clipped by 1 base and J by 3 bases; unmatched bases: 12. CDR3 length: 17 amino acids. Germline V CDR1 and CDR2: SGHTA, FQGNSA. The CDR3 loop is CASSLVGLASGLYEQYF. The CDR3 region has the DNA TGTGCCAGCAGCTTAGTGGGGCTGGCTAGCGGACTCTACGAGCAGTACTTC.

This clone was recorded a few times. The chain combines TRBV9 with TRBJ1-5; D gene uncertain. This CDR3 is 13 amino acids long. CDR1 and CDR2 from the germline V gene are SGDLS and YYNGEE. Trimming took 1 base from V and 6 from J, leaving 8 bases between them. The CDR3 spells CASSVTESQPQHF. Written as DNA, the CDR3 is TGTGCCAGCAGCGTAACAGAGAGTCAGCCCCAGCATTTT.

The J gene is TRBJ2-3, the V gene TRBV27; possible D gene TRBD2, 7 bases. The CDR3 loop spans 16 amino acids. Germline V gives CDR1 MNHEY, CDR2 SMNVEV (reference sequence). Trimming took off 5 bases at V and 9 bases at J, with 24 bases between the two ends. Here the CDR3 reads CASSPLGGLQAGTQYF. DNA for the CDR3: TGTGCCAGCAGTCCCCTGGGGGGGCTTCAAGCGGGCACGCAGTATTTT.

The CDR3 bases are TGTGCCAGCAGCCCCACTAGCGGGGGCAGGACCCAGTACTTC. Translating gives CASSPTSGGRTQYF. The chain joins TRBV7-2 to TRBJ2-5; 11 positions match TRBD2. The germline V gene has CDR1 SGHTA and CDR2 FQGNSA. The ends lost 5 bases at V and 7 bases at J; junction bases unmatched: 6. CDR3 length: 14 amino acids.

The CDR3 protein is CASSVSGPQETQYF. The CDR3 nucleotides are TGTGCCAGCAGCGTTTCCGGGCCTCAAGAGACCCAGTACTTC. The V gene is TRBV9, the J gene TRBJ2-5; D not resolved. Germline V gives CDR1 SGDLS, CDR2 YYNGEE. V shed 2 bases and J shed 2 bases, with 10 bases lying between them. This CDR3 contains 14 residues.

The chain carries TRBV2 and TRBJ2-1; D is unclear. Germline CDR1 reads SNHLY; CDR2 reads FYNNEI. The germline V and J ends were trimmed by 5 bases and 0 bases, with 14 bases remaining between them. The CDR3 loop spans 16 amino acids. The CDR3 spells CASSKVDSSSYNEQFF. The CDR3 DNA sequence: TGTGCCAGCAGTAAAGTCGACTCGAGCTCCTACAATGAGCAGTTCTTC.

Only a few counts were recorded for this clone. The sample contains more than one DNA sequence encoding this CDR3. The chain carries TRBV28 and TRBJ1-2; D call uncertain. The germline V and J ends were trimmed by 4 bases and 4 bases, with 13 bases remaining between them. Germline values: CDR1 MDHEN, CDR2 SYDVKM. The length of the CDR3 is 14 residues. The CDR3 loop is CASSYPRGSYGYTF. The CDR3 DNA sequence: TGTGCCAGCAGTTACCCTCGGGGATCCTATGGCTACACCTTC.

In its sample, this clone was seen a few times. The chain links TRBV18 to TRBJ2-6; D not resolved. Trimming removed 6 bases at V and 1 base at J, with 7 bases between. Germline V gives CDR1 KGHSH, CDR2 LQKENI. The CDR3 runs 14 residues. CDR3 nucleotides: TGTGCCAGCTCCACCCCATCTGGGGCCAACGTCCTGACTTTC. Encoded protein: CASSTPSGANVLTF.

CDR3 sequence (DNA): TGCGCCAGCAGCTCAGACAGGGGACGCCTCGCCGGGGAGCTGTTTTTT. This gives the protein CASSSDRGRLAGELFF. The rearrangement links TRBV5-1 to TRBJ2-2; TRBD1 matches 8 bases. CDR3 size: 16 residues. Germline V gene sequence: CDR1 SGHRS, CDR2 YFSETQ. V gave up 3 bases and J gave up 6 bases; unmatched junction bases: 10.

The chain couples TRBV29-1 to TRBJ2-3; D assignment may be TRBD1 or TRBD2 (6 bases each). This CDR3 has 14 residues. Germline V lookup: CDR1 SQVTM, CDR2 ANQGSEA. Trimming cost V 3 bases and J 5 bases, with 15 bases left between them. The CDR3 sequence: CSVEGAEGVDTQYF. The DNA for the CDR3 is TGCAGCGTTGAGGGGGCGGAGGGCGTAGATACGCAGTATTTT.

This chain uses TRBV15 with TRBJ2-3; 9 bases agree with TRBD2. V was clipped by 0 bases and J by 4 bases; unmatched bases: 8. The germline V gene encodes CDR1 LNHNV and CDR2 YYDKDF (reference sequence). The CDR3 totals 17 residues. Written as DNA, the CDR3 is TGTGCCACCAGCAGAGATTTAGGCGGGAGGGCCCCAGATACGCAGTATTTT. Translated, it gives CATSRDLGGRAPDTQYF.

V and J are TRBV30 and TRBJ2-5, with 12 nucleotides matching TRBD2. The germline CDR1 and CDR2 sequences are GTSNPN and SVGIG (reference sequence). V gave up 1 base and J gave up 4 bases; unmatched junction bases: 4. The CDR3 covers 15 residues. The CDR3 loop is CAWSETSGSPETQYF. DNA for the CDR3: TGTGCCTGGAGTGAGACTAGCGGGAGTCCAGAGACCCAGTACTTC.

This clone was found a few times. The chain links TRBV9 to TRBJ2-1, with 14 bases aligning to TRBD2. The CDR3 loop spans 17 amino acids. Trimming at V came to 3 bases and at J to 9 bases, leaving 11 bases not matched to a gene. CDR1 and CDR2 (germline): SGDLS, YYNGEE. CDR3 residues: CASSAQVGLAGGVEQFF. CDR3 nucleotides: TGTGCCAGCAGCGCCCAAGTAGGACTAGCGGGAGGTGTTGAGCAGTTCTTC.